This T cell receptor (beta chain) was retrieved from a study of blood T cell repertoires in COVID-19. The data were produced by immunoSEQ multiplex PCR, yet TCRdb's version contains in-frame clones alone and is incomplete. The profile shows approximately 260,000 clones, 84% of them singletons. Per the germline V gene, CDR1 is SGHVS and CDR2 is FQNEAQ. Trimming shortened V by 5 bases and J by 1 base, and 14 bases separated the two germline ends. The CDR3 is 16 residues long. This TCR came from a human donor in a cohort sampled during active COVID-19. The chain employs TRBV7-8 and TRBJ2-2, with D possibly TRBD1 on 6 matching bases. The sample was peripheral blood. The DNA of the CDR3 is TGTGCCAGCAGCACGTCCGGGACACAGAACACCGGGGAGCTGTTTTTT. Amino acids: CASSTSGTQNTGELFF.